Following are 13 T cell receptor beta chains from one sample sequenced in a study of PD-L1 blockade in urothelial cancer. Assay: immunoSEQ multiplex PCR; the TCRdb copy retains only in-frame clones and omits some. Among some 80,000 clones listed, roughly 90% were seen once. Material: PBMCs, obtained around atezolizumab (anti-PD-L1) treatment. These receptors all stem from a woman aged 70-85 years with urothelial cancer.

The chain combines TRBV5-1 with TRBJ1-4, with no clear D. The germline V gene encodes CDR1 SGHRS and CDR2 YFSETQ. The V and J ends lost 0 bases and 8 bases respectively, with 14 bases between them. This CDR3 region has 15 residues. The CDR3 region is CASSLVGLPAEKLFF. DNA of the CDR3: TGCGCCAGCAGCTTGGTTGGGCTCCCCGCCGAAAAACTGTTTTTT.

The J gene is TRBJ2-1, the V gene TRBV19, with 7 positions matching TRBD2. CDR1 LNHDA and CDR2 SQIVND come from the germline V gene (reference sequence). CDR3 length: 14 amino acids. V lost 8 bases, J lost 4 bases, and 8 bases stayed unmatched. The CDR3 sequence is CASGWAGEYNEQFF. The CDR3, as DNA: TGTGCCAGTGGTTGGGCGGGAGAGTACAATGAGCAGTTCTTC.

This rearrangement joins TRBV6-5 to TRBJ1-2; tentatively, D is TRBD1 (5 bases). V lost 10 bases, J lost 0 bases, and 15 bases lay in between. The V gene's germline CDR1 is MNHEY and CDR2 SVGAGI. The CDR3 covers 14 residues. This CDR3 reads CATGGINANYGYTF. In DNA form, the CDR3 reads TGTGCCACCGGGGGGATAAACGCTAACTATGGCTACACCTTC.

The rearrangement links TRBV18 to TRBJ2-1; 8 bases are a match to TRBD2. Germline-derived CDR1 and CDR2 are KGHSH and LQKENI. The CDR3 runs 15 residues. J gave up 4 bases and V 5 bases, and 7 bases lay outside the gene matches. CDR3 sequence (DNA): TGTGCCAGCTCATCAAGCGGGAGCCTTTACAATGAGCAGTTCTTC. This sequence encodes CASSSSGSLYNEQFF.

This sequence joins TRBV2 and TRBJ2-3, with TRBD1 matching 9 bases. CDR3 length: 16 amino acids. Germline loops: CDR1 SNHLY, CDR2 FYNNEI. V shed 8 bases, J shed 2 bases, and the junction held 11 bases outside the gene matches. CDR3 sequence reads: CASQLGQGLVTDTQYF. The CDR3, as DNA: TGTGCCAGCCAACTTGGACAGGGGTTGGTCACAGATACGCAGTATTTT.

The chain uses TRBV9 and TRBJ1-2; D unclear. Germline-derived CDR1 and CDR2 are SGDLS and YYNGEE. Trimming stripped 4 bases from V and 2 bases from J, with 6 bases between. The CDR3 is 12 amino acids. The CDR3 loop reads CASSSQNYGYTF. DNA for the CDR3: TGTGCCAGCAGCTCCCAAAACTATGGCTACACCTTC.

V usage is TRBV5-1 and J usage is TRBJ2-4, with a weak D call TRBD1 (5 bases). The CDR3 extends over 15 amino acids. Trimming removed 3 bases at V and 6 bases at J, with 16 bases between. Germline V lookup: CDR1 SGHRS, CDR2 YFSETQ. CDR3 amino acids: CASSWPGDGANIQYF. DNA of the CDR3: TGCGCCAGCAGCTGGCCGGGTGATGGGGCAAACATTCAGTACTTC.

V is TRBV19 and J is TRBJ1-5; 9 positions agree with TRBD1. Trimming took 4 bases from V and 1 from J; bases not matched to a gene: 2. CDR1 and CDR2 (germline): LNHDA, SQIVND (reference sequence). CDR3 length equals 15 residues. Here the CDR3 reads CASSKGQGSNQPQHF. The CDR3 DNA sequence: TGTGCCAGTAGTAAGGGACAGGGCAGCAATCAGCCCCAGCATTTT.

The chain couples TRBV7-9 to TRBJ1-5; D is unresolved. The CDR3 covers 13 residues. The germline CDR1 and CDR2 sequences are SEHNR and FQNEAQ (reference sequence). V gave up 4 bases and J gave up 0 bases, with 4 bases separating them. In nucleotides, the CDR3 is TGTGCCAGCAGCTCTTTTAGCAATCAGCCCCAGCATTTT. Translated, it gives CASSSFSNQPQHF.

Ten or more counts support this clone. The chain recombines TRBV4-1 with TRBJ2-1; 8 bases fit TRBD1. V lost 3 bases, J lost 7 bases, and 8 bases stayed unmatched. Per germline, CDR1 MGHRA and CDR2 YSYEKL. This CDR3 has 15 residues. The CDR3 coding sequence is TGCGCCAGCAGCCAGAAGGAGCGGACAGGGAATGAGCAGTTCTTC. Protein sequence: CASSQKERTGNEQFF.

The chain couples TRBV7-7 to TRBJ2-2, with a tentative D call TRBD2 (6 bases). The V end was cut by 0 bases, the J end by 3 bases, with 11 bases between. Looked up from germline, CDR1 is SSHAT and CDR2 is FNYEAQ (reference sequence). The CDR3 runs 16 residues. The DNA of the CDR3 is TGTGCCAGCAGCTTAGCCAGCGGGCCGCACACCGGGGAGCTGTTTTTT. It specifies CASSLASGPHTGELFF.

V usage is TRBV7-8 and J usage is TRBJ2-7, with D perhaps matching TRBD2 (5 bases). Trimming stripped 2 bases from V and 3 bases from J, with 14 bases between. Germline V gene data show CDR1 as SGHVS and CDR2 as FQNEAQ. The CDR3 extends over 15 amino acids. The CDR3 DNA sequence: TGTGCCAGCAGCTTAACCTTAGGGAGCCTCTACGAGCAGTACTTC. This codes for CASSLTLGSLYEQYF.

CDR3 DNA: TGCAGTGCTAGATTGCGCGATACGCAGTATTTT. Translated, it gives CSARLRDTQYF. The chain combines TRBV20-1 with TRBJ2-3; D uncertain. Germline V lookup: CDR1 DFQATT, CDR2 SNEGSKA (reference sequence). The CDR3 has 11 residues. V was pared by 2 bases and J by 6 bases, with 6 bases between.